The 13 T cell receptor beta chains below were found in one sample sequenced in a study of CD8 T cells in Susac syndrome (dated by TCRdb to about 2019). Libraries came from the immunoSEQ multiplex PCR assay. RNA was extracted using the RNeasy kit, and about 0.45 to 1 ug of the RNA was reverse transcribed with random hexamers. Clones were called with MiXCR by TCRdb after fastp trimmed the public reads at Q25, and only in-frame beta chains were retained. CDR3 protein duplicates are merged, each entry listing the most common genes and DNA. For this sample the table gives under 200,000 distinct CDR3 sequences, of which about 91% were detected only once. Roughly 0.08% of the sample rests with the top ten. What was sequenced was CD4+ T cells from PBMCs. Receptors were obtained from a human donor in good health.

The chain joins TRBV2 to TRBJ2-7; D perhaps matches TRBD1 (6 bases). The CDR3 spans 17 residues. Germline V gene data show CDR1 as SNHLY and CDR2 as FYNNEI. V lost 4 bases and J lost 6, with 25 bases in between. The CDR3 sequence: CASSGDRRYPSPPEQYF. The CDR3 coding sequence is TGTGCCAGCAGTGGCGACAGGCGCTACCCATCACCCCCCGAGCAGTACTTC. Combining the CDR3 with reference TRBV2 and TRBJ2-7 gives the whole variable domain EPEVTQTPSHQVTQMGQEVILRCVPISNHLYFYWYRQILGQKVEFLVSFYNNEISEKSEIFDDQFSVERPDGSNFTLKIRSTKLEDSAMYFCASSGDRRYPSPPEQYFGPGTRLTVT.

This chain links TRBV3-1 with TRBJ1-4, with D uncertain. V lost 8 bases and J 4 bases, leaving 14 bases between the germline ends. In germline, CDR1 is LGHDT, CDR2 YNNKEL (reference sequence). The CDR3 extends over 14 amino acids. This CDR3 is CASGLRSVNEKLFF. The CDR3 nucleotides read TGTGCCAGCGGGTTACGGTCAGTTAATGAAAAACTGTTTTTT. Together with reference TRBV3-1 and TRBJ1-4, the CDR3 gives the full variable domain: DTAVSQTPKYLVTQMGNDKSIKCEQNLGHDTMYWYKQDSKKFLKIMFSYNNKELIINETVPNRFSPKSPDKAHLNLHINSLELGDSAVYFCASGLRSVNEKLFFGSGTQLSVL.

This clonotype showed up just once. This rearrangement joins TRBV7-9 to TRBJ1-1; D uncertain. Germline lookup yields CDR1 SEHNR and CDR2 FQNEAQ (reference sequence). The CDR3 length is 13 residues. The germline V and J ends were trimmed by 2 bases and 10 bases, with 14 bases remaining between them. In nucleotides, the CDR3 is TGTGCCAGCAGCTTAATGTACGGTGGTCGAGCTTTCTTT. It yields the protein CASSLMYGGRAFF.

The rearrangement joins TRBV5-1 to TRBJ2-1; D perhaps matches TRBD2 (5 bases). Trimming pared 4 bases from V and 7 bases from J, leaving 15 bases between. The CDR3 covers 14 residues. The germline gives CDR1 SGHRS, CDR2 YFSETQ. In nucleotides, the CDR3 is TGCGCCAGCAGCGCAGGCCAACCGGGGAATGAGCAGTTCTTC. Translating it yields CASSAGQPGNEQFF.

The V gene is TRBV5-1, the J gene TRBJ2-2, with D possibly being TRBD1 (6 bases). Germline CDR1 is SGHRS and CDR2 is YFSETQ. This CDR3 region has 16 residues. The V and J ends lost 2 bases and 3 bases respectively, with 14 bases between them. CDR3 nucleotide sequence: TGCGCCAGCAGCTTAATGCCGGGACAAGACACCGGGGAGCTGTTTTTT. It codes for CASSLMPGQDTGELFF.

V gene TRBV7-9 combines with J gene TRBJ2-7; weak D call: TRBD1 (5 bases). CDR1 SEHNR and CDR2 FQNEAQ come from the germline V gene (reference sequence). The CDR3 loop spans 15 amino acids. Trimming cost V 1 base and J 4 bases, with 14 bases left between them. For the CDR3, the DNA is TGTGCCAGCAGCTTAGGCGACAGCGCTGCATACGAGCAGTACTTC. This gives the protein CASSLGDSAAYEQYF.

This clonotype appeared a single time. V is TRBV14 and J is TRBJ2-3; D gene unclear. V lost 4 bases, J lost 7 bases, and 12 bases lay in between. Germline V gene sequence: CDR1 SGHDN, CDR2 FVKESK. This CDR3 contains 13 residues. The CDR3 sequence: CASSRGPTYTQYF. CDR3 DNA sequence: TGTGCCAGCAGCCGGGGTCCGACTTATACGCAGTATTTT.

V gene TRBV9 combines with J gene TRBJ1-1; perhaps TRBD1 as D (5 bases). Between the trimmed V and J ends, which lost 2 bases and 0 bases, there was a span of 8 bases. Per germline, CDR1 SGDLS and CDR2 YYNGEE. This CDR3 is 14 amino acids long. The CDR3 sequence: CASSVGLLNTEAFF. As DNA, the CDR3 is TGTGCCAGCAGCGTGGGACTCTTGAACACTGAAGCTTTCTTT.

The chain employs TRBV9 and TRBJ1-2; no clear D gene. Trimming shortened V by 0 bases and J by 5 bases, and 8 bases separated the two germline ends. The CDR3 sequence is 13 residues long. The germline gives CDR1 SGDLS, CDR2 YYNGEE. This chain's CDR3 is CASSVAGQYGYTF. In DNA, the CDR3 is TGTGCCAGCAGCGTAGCTGGGCAGTATGGCTACACCTTC.

The gene calls are TRBV18 and TRBJ1-6; weak D call: TRBD1 (5 bases). The germline gives CDR1 KGHSH, CDR2 LQKENI. V was shortened by 0 bases and J by 10 bases, with 13 bases between the two germline ends. The CDR3 has 15 residues. CDR3 coding DNA: TGTGCCAGCTCACCACCGTCGCAGGGAGGCTCACCCCTCCACTTT. This translates into CASSPPSQGGSPLHF.

The J gene is TRBJ2-7, the V gene TRBV5-1; D not resolved. Germline loops: CDR1 SGHRS, CDR2 YFSETQ. The germline V and J ends were trimmed by 1 base and 0 bases, with 8 bases remaining between them. The CDR3 is 14 residues long. The CDR3 here is CASSLFINSYEQYF. In nucleotides, the CDR3 is TGCGCCAGCAGCTTGTTTATCAACTCCTACGAGCAGTACTTC. Filled out from reference TRBV5-1 and TRBJ2-7, the complete variable domain reads KAGVTQTPRYLIKTRGQQVTLSCSPISGHRSVSWYQQTPGQGLQFLFEYFSETQRNKGNFPGRFSGRQFSNSRSEMNVSTLELGDSALYLCASSLFINSYEQYFGPGTRLTVT.

The rearrangement joins TRBV23-1 to TRBJ2-5; TRBD2 agrees at 16 bases. TRBV23-1 is labeled an ORF, and its function is uncertain. Unmatched junction bases numbered 6, after V lost 0 bases and J lost 5 bases. This CDR3 comprises 18 residues. The CDR3 DNA reads TGCGCCAGCAGTCAATCCGGGACTAGCGGGGGGGCCGGTGAGACCCAGTACTTC. Encoded protein: CASSQSGTSGGAGETQYF.

The chain links TRBV19 to TRBJ2-3; 9 bases line up with TRBD2. From germline, CDR1 is LNHDA and CDR2 SQIVND (reference sequence). Losses at the gene ends were 2 bases for V and 5 bases for J; bases not matched to a gene: 5. This CDR3 is 15 amino acids long. The CDR3 region has the DNA TGTGCCAGTAGTATATACCCTAGCGGGATAGATACGCAGTATTTT. It specifies CASSIYPSGIDTQYF.